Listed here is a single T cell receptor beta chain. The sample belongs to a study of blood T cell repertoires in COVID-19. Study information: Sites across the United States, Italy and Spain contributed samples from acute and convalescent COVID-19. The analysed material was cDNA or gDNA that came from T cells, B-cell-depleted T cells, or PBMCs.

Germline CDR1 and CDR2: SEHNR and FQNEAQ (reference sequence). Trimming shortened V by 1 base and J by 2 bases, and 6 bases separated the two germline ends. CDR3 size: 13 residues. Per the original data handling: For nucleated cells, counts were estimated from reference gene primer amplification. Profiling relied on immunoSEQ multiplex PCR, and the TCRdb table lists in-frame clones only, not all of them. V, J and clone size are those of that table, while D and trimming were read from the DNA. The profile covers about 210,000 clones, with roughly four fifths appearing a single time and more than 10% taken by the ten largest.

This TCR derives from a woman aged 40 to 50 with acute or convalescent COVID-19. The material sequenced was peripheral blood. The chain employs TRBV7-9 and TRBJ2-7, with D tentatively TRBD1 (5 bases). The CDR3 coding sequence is TGTGCCAGCAGCTTAGTACAGGCCTACGAGCAGTACTTC. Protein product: CASSLVQAYEQYF.